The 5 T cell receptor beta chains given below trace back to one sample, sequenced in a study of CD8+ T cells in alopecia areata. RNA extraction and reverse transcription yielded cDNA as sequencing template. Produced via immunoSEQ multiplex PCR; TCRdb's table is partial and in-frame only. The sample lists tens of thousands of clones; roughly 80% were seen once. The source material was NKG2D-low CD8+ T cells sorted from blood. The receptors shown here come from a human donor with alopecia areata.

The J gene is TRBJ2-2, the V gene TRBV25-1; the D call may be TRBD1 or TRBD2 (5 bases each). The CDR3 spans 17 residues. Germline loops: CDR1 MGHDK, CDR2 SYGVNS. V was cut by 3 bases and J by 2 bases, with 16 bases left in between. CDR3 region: CASSDHDSGPNTGELFF. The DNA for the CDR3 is TGTGCCAGCAGTGACCACGATTCGGGACCCAACACCGGGGAGCTGTTTTTT.

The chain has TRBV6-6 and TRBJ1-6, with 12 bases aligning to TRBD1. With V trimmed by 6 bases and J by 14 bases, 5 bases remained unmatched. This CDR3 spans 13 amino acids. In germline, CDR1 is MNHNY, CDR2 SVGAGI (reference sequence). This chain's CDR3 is CASRGQGASALHF. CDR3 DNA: TGTGCCAGCAGGGGACAGGGGGCCTCGGCCCTCCACTTT.

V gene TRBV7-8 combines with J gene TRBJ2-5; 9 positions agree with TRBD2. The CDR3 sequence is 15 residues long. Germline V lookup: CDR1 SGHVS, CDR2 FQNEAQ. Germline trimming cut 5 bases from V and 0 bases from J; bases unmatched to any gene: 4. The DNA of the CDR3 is TGTGCCAGCAGCATTTTAGCGGGGGACCAAGAGACCCAGTACTTC. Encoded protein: CASSILAGDQETQYF.

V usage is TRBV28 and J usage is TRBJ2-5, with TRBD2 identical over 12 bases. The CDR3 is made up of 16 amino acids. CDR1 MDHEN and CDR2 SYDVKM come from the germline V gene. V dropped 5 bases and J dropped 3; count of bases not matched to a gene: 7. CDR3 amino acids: CASSPWTSGAEETQYF. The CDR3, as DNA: TGTGCCAGCAGTCCTTGGACTAGCGGGGCGGAAGAGACCCAGTACTTC.

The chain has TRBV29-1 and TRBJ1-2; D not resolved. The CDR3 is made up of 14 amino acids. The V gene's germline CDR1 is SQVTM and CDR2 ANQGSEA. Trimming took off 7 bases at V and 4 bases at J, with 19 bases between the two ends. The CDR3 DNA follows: TGCAGCGGTATCGGAGGGAGCCTTGGCTATGGCTACACCTTC. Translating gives CSGIGGSLGYGYTF.